This is a list of T cell receptor beta chains from one sample in a study of technical replicates of blood from several donors. The table came from immunoSEQ multiplex PCR; TCRdb's copy has only in-frame clones and leaves some out. The sample shows 84,000 or so clones, around 94% of them seen only once. Sequenced: T cells isolated from PBMCs. All receptors derive from a human donor in good health. Both conserved end residues are part of each CDR3. A D gene is named only where the DNA matches it firmly. Not every row has a clone size; where given, it reads once, few, many or a size class.

j_call: TRBJ2-2
v_call: TRBV9
clone_size: -
d_call: TRBD2
cdr3_nt: TGTGCCAGCAGCGTTTCTACCCCCGGACTAGCGGGGGAGCTGTTTTTT
cdr3_aa: CASSVSTPGLAGELFF

j_call: TRBJ2-7
v_call: TRBV2
clone_size: -
d_call: -
cdr3_nt: TGTGCCGGCGGGGGCGGCTCCTACGAGCAGTACTTC
cdr3_aa: CAGGGGSYEQYF

j_call: TRBJ2-7
v_call: TRBV7-8
clone_size: -
d_call: -
cdr3_nt: TGTGCCAGCAGCCAATACCCCGGGGGAAGCTCCTACGAGCAGTACTTC
cdr3_aa: CASSQYPGGSSYEQYF

j_call: TRBJ1-4
v_call: TRBV25-1
clone_size: -
d_call: -
cdr3_nt: TGTGCCAGCAGTGGGCCGATCACAGGGACAAATGAAAAACTGTTTTTT
cdr3_aa: CASSGPITGTNEKLFF

j_call: TRBJ2-7
v_call: TRBV4-2
clone_size: -
d_call: TRBD1
cdr3_nt: TGTGCCAGCAGCCAAGAGGGGACAGGGGGAAGGTACGAGCAGTACTTC
cdr3_aa: CASSQEGTGGRYEQYF

j_call: TRBJ1-3
v_call: TRBV7-2
clone_size: few
d_call: -
cdr3_nt: TGTGCCAGCAGCTTAGCGCCTTTGTCACCCGGAGCCTATGGAAACACCATATATTTT
cdr3_aa: CASSLAPLSPGAYGNTIYF

j_call: TRBJ2-7
v_call: TRBV11-2
clone_size: -
d_call: -
cdr3_nt: TGTGCCAGCAGCAATATGGCTCGTGTTGGCGGGATGACTACCTACGAGCAGTACTTC
cdr3_aa: CASSNMARVGGMTTYEQYF

j_call: TRBJ2-7
v_call: TRBV6-5
clone_size: once
d_call: TRBD1
cdr3_nt: TGTGCCAGCAGTTACGTAACAGGGGTCTACGAGCAGTACTTC
cdr3_aa: CASSYVTGVYEQYF

j_call: TRBJ2-3
v_call: TRBV18
clone_size: -
d_call: -
cdr3_nt: TGTGCCAGCCTATCTAGCACAGATACGCAGTATTTT
cdr3_aa: CASLSSTDTQYF

j_call: TRBJ2-7
v_call: TRBV11-2
clone_size: -
d_call: -
cdr3_nt: TGTGCCAGCAGTCGAGTTAAGGCAGGGACTTCCTACGAGCAGTACTTC
cdr3_aa: CASSRVKAGTSYEQYF

j_call: TRBJ1-5
v_call: TRBV6-1
clone_size: once
d_call: -
cdr3_nt: TGTGCCAGCAGAGGGACAAATAGCAATCAGCCCCAGCATTTT
cdr3_aa: CASRGTNSNQPQHF

j_call: TRBJ1-4
v_call: TRBV14
clone_size: -
d_call: -
cdr3_nt: TGTGCCAGCAGCCAACTTAGACTTTCTAATGAAAAACTGTTTTTT
cdr3_aa: CASSQLRLSNEKLFF

j_call: TRBJ2-7
v_call: TRBV9
clone_size: -
d_call: TRBD2
cdr3_nt: TGTGCCAGCAGCGGTAGCGGGAAATTTCACGAGCAGTACTTC
cdr3_aa: CASSGSGKFHEQYF

j_call: TRBJ1-1
v_call: TRBV5-4
clone_size: few
d_call: -
cdr3_nt: TGTGCCAGCAGCCATGCGAAGACAGGCCACACTGAAGCTTTCTTT
cdr3_aa: CASSHAKTGHTEAFF

j_call: TRBJ1-2
v_call: TRBV29-1
clone_size: -
d_call: -
cdr3_nt: TGCAGCGTTGAAGATCCCACTGTCCTTTTTAACTATGGCTACACCTTC
cdr3_aa: CSVEDPTVLFNYGYTF

j_call: TRBJ1-1
v_call: TRBV5-1
clone_size: once
d_call: TRBD1
cdr3_nt: TGCGCCAGCAGCCGGGACAGGATGAACACTGAAGCTTTCTTT
cdr3_aa: CASSRDRMNTEAFF

j_call: TRBJ1-4
v_call: TRBV5-4
clone_size: -
d_call: -
cdr3_nt: TGTGCCAGCAGCTACGGCGGCGGTGAAAAACTGTTTTTT
cdr3_aa: CASSYGGGEKLFF

j_call: TRBJ1-5
v_call: TRBV9
clone_size: -
d_call: -
cdr3_nt: TGTGCCAGCAGCGCCCCGATCCGGGGGGGATCCAATCAGCCCCAGCATTTT
cdr3_aa: CASSAPIRGGSNQPQHF

j_call: TRBJ2-7
v_call: TRBV4-1
clone_size: -
d_call: -
cdr3_nt: TGCGCCAGCAGCCAAGGCCACTCGAGAAACTACGAGCAGTACTTC
cdr3_aa: CASSQGHSRNYEQYF

j_call: TRBJ1-2
v_call: TRBV28
clone_size: -
d_call: -
cdr3_nt: TGTGCCAGCAGGTTCCGTGGAGGTCTCTATGGCTACACCTTC
cdr3_aa: CASRFRGGLYGYTF

j_call: TRBJ1-2
v_call: TRBV9
clone_size: few
d_call: -
cdr3_nt: TGTGCCAGCAGCGTCTCCGCCACGCGGGAGGTTGGGTATGGCTACACCTTC
cdr3_aa: CASSVSATREVGYGYTF

j_call: TRBJ1-2
v_call: TRBV6-5
clone_size: -
d_call: -
cdr3_nt: TGTGCCAGCAGTTACTTGCAGGGACTTCACCGCTATGGCTACACCTTC
cdr3_aa: CASSYLQGLHRYGYTF

j_call: TRBJ2-3
v_call: TRBV4-1
clone_size: -
d_call: -
cdr3_nt: TGCGCCAGCAGCCAATTTAGCGGCACAGATACGCAGTATTTT
cdr3_aa: CASSQFSGTDTQYF

j_call: TRBJ2-7
v_call: TRBV5-6
clone_size: -
d_call: -
cdr3_nt: TGTGCCAGCAGCTTGGGGCAGGGTCACGAGCAGTACTTC
cdr3_aa: CASSLGQGHEQYF

j_call: TRBJ1-5
v_call: TRBV28
clone_size: -
d_call: TRBD1
cdr3_nt: TGTGCCAGCAGTTTCGCCGGGACAGCCGATCAGCCCCAGCATTTT
cdr3_aa: CASSFAGTADQPQHF

j_call: TRBJ2-7
v_call: TRBV7-8
clone_size: -
d_call: -
cdr3_nt: TGTGCCAGCAGCTATGAAGCTGTCTACGAGCAGTACTTC
cdr3_aa: CASSYEAVYEQYF